This is a list of T cell receptor beta chains from one sample in a study of cytomegalovirus exposure and HLA in healthy donors. The data were produced by immunoSEQ multiplex PCR, yet TCRdb's version contains in-frame clones alone and is incomplete. Here the sample spans roughly 130,000 clones, approximately 86% being singletons. Specimen: PBMCs. Every receptor here comes from a middle-aged woman in good health and CMV-seronegative. Both conserved end residues are part of each CDR3. The order of the fields is V gene, J gene, D gene, CDR3 protein. D genes are given only for firm matches.

V: TRBV6-1; J: TRBJ2-4; D: TRBD2; CDR3: CASSEQLAGVSDIQYF
V: TRBV30; J: TRBJ2-3; D: TRBD2; CDR3: CAWSPLTSGSTDTQYF
V: TRBV11-3; J: TRBJ2-7; D: .; CDR3: CASSLDLWGAYEQYF
V: TRBV7-8; J: TRBJ2-7; D: TRBD1; CDR3: CASRQGPTYEQYF
V: TRBV11-3; J: TRBJ2-2; D: TRBD1; CDR3: CASSLDRTGGGGGELFF
V: TRBV7-9; J: TRBJ2-1; D: TRBD1; CDR3: CSTQGERTYNEQFF
V: TRBV18; J: TRBJ2-7; D: TRBD2; CDR3: CASSPRTRTYEQYF
V: TRBV28; J: TRBJ1-1; D: TRBD1; CDR3: CASRAGTDEAFF
V: TRBV4-1; J: TRBJ2-5; D: TRBD2; CDR3: CASSQKSLAAQETQYF
V: TRBV7-7; J: TRBJ2-5; D: .; CDR3: CASSLVLQETQYF
V: TRBV7-9; J: TRBJ2-4; D: TRBD2; CDR3: CAGGLAGVGNIQYF
V: TRBV5-1; J: TRBJ2-3; D: .; CDR3: CASSLGQSTDTQYF
V: TRBV10-1; J: TRBJ2-7; D: TRBD2; CDR3: CASSEGLAGGMDEQYF
V: TRBV6-1; J: TRBJ1-1; D: .; CDR3: CASKPLGDGTEAFF
V: TRBV7-3; J: TRBJ2-1; D: TRBD2; CDR3: CASSPSGTSNEQFF
V: TRBV2; J: TRBJ2-6; D: .; CDR3: CASSYRGVLTF
V: TRBV6-5; J: TRBJ2-3; D: TRBD1; CDR3: CASRRPPGQGHTQYF
V: TRBV11-3; J: TRBJ2-3; D: TRBD2; CDR3: CASSWGSSGRNTDTQYF
V: TRBV7-8; J: TRBJ2-3; D: .; CDR3: CASSLVHRAGADTQYF
V: TRBV30; J: TRBJ1-2; D: .; CDR3: CAWSVTANYGYTF
V: TRBV4-3; J: TRBJ1-1; D: .; CDR3: CASSPFVEDLGTEAFF
V: TRBV4-1; J: TRBJ1-4; D: TRBD1; CDR3: CASSQEEGAPLKLFF
V: TRBV10-3; J: TRBJ2-1; D: TRBD2; CDR3: CAISDWLADGNEQFF
V: TRBV6-5; J: TRBJ2-3; D: .; CDR3: CATMRAQYTDTQYF
V: TRBV10-1; J: TRBJ1-5; D: .; CDR3: CASSDGGSNQPQHF
V: TRBV7-2; J: TRBJ2-7; D: TRBD2; CDR3: CASSSSGLAGAYEQYF
V: TRBV6-1; J: TRBJ2-7; D: TRBD2; CDR3: CASREPGLAGYEQYF
V: TRBV27; J: TRBJ2-2; D: .; CDR3: CASSLYGASGTGELFF
V: TRBV2; J: TRBJ2-7; D: TRBD1; CDR3: CASRIPQGTGPYEQYF
V: TRBV9; J: TRBJ2-1; D: .; CDR3: CASSGGAYNEQFF
V: TRBV6-1; J: TRBJ2-1; D: .; CDR3: CASSDDRQTVYNEQFF
V: TRBV10-1; J: TRBJ1-4; D: .; CDR3: CVSSESSAGDEKLFF
V: TRBV29-1; J: TRBJ1-1; D: TRBD1; CDR3: CSGRQGAGTEAFF
V: TRBV19; J: TRBJ1-2; D: .; CDR3: CASSLGSRANYGYTF